This TCR beta chain was profiled in a study of T cell responses to AZD1222 COVID-19 vaccine. Study-wide findings and caveats: White British people made up most donors, females outnumbered males, and clonal diversity was possibly underestimated. Per reports, nearly half of all spike-specific TCRs target regions that are unmutated in variants. Spike-spanning, vaccine-associated CD4 TCRs were dominant at 160-218 and 743-854.

Regarding this clone: As yet, its antigen is unknown.

V was cut by 8 bases and J by 7 bases, with 21 bases left in between. Germline assignment: CDR1 MNHEY and CDR2 SVGAGI. This CDR3 region has 16 residues. Assay: immunoSEQ multiplex PCR; the TCRdb copy retains only in-frame clones and omits some. The table lists about 170,000 clones, around 90% of them singletons. This clonotype was sampled from an adult in good health. The chain recombines TRBV6-5 with TRBJ1-6; no firm D call. Here the sequenced sample was peripheral blood, taken on day 0 of AZD1222 vaccination. CDR3 coding DNA: TGTGCCAGCCGTTTATGGATCAGGATCGGGAATTCACCCCTCCACTTT. Protein sequence: CASRLWIRIGNSPLHF.